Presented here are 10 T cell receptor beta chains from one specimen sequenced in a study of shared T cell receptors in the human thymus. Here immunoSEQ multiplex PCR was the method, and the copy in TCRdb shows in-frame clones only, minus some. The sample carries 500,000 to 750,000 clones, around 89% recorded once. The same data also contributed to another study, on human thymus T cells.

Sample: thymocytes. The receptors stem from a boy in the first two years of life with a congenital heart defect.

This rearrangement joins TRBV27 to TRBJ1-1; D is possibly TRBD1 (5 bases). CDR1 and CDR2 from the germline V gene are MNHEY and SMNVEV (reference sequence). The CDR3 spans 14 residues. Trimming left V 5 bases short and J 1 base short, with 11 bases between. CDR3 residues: CASSPLTGNTEAFF. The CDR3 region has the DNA TGTGCCAGCAGTCCACTTACAGGGAACACTGAAGCTTTCTTT.

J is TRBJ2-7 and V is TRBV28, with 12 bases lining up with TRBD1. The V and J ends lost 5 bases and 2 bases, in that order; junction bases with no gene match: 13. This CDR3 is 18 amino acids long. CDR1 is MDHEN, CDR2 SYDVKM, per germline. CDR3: CASSPPRDRGQLTYEQYF. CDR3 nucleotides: TGTGCCAGCAGTCCCCCCCGGGACAGGGGGCAGCTAACCTACGAGCAGTACTTC.

The CDR3: CASKMGTALLYGYTF. DNA of the CDR3: TGTGCCAGCAAAATGGGGACAGCTCTCCTCTATGGCTACACCTTC. The chain couples TRBV6-1 to TRBJ1-2; 7 bases match TRBD1. Unmatched junction bases numbered 12, after V lost 7 bases and J lost 4 bases. This CDR3 is 15 amino acids long. CDR1 and CDR2 (germline): MNHNS, SASEGT.

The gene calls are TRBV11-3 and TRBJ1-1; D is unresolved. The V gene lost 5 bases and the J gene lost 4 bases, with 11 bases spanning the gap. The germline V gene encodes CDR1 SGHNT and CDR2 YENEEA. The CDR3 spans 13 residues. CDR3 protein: CASSQTLVTEAFF. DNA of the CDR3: TGTGCCAGCAGCCAGACTCTGGTCACTGAAGCTTTCTTT.

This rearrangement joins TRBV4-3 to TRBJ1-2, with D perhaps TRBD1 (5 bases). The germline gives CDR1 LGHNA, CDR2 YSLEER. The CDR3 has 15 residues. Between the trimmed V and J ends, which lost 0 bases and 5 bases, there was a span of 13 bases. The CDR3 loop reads CASSQEGPPEYGYTF. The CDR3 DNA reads TGCGCCAGCAGCCAAGAGGGGCCCCCCGAATATGGCTACACCTTC.

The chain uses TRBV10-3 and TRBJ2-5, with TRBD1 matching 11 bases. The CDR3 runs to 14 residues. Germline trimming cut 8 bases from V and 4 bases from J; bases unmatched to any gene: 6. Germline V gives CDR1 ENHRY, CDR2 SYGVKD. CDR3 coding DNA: TGTGCCATCGGGGAGGGACAGGGGGGAGAGACCCAGTACTTC. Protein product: CAIGEGQGGETQYF.

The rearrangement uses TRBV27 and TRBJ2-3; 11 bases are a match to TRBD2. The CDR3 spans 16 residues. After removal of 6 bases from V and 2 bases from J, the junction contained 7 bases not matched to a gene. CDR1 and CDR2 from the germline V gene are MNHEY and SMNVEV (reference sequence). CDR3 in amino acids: CASSSGTSGTTDTQYF. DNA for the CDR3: TGTGCCAGCAGCTCCGGGACTAGCGGAACCACAGATACGCAGTATTTT.

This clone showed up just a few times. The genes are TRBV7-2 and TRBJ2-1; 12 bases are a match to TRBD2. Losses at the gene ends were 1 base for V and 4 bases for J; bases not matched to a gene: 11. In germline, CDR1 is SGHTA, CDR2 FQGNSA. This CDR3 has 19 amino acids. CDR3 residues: CASSLGASGRAKPYNEQFF. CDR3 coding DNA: TGTGCCAGCAGCTTAGGGGCTAGCGGGAGGGCCAAGCCTTACAATGAGCAGTTCTTC.

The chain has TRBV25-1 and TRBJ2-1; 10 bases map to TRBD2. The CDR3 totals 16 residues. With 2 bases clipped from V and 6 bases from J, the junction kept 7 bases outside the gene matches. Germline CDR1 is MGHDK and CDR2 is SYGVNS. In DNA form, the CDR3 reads TGTGCCAGCAGTGAACCGCTAGCGGGAGTGGGCAATGAGCAGTTCTTC. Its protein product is CASSEPLAGVGNEQFF.

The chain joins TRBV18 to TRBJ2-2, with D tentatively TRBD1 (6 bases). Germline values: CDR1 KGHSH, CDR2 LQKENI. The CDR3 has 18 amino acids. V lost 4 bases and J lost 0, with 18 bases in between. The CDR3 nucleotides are TGTGCCAGCTCACGGGACCTTGTTTGGGGGCCGAACACCGGGGAGCTGTTTTTT. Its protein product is CASSRDLVWGPNTGELFF.